This T cell receptor (beta chain) was recorded in a study of T cell responses to AZD1222 COVID-19 vaccine. Study-level points and caveats: White British ancestry dominated among donors, who included more females, and clonal diversity was possibly underestimated. Repertoire sampling occurred only after the peak T cell response. Variant regions that are unmutated are reportedly the target of nearly half of spike-specific TCRs.

The protocol was immunoSEQ multiplex PCR, while the TCRdb copy is restricted to in-frame clones and leaves out a portion. The table has roughly 180,000 clones, roughly nine tenths seen once. Details on this clone: Its antigen remains unidentified.

Recipients boosted at about 4 weeks or about 12 weeks are pooled. J was trimmed by 4 bases and V by 5 bases; bases with no gene match: 9. From germline, CDR1 is MNHEY and CDR2 SMNVEV (reference sequence). The CDR3 is 16 amino acids. The sequence was collected from an adult who received the AZD1222 COVID-19 vaccine. The rearrangement joins TRBV27 to TRBJ1-1; 11 positions match TRBD1. Source: peripheral blood, taken 28 days after the second AZD1222 dose. CDR3 region: CASSLLGGTGGTEAFF. The CDR3 DNA reads TGTGCCAGCAGTCTCCTCGGGGGGACAGGGGGCACTGAAGCTTTCTTT.